This entry lists 5 T cell receptor beta chains sequenced from one sample in a study of blood T cell repertoires in COVID-19. Sequencing used immunoSEQ multiplex PCR; TCRdb keeps in-frame clones, though not all of them. The sample has about 100,000 clones, roughly nine tenths seen once. Sequencing input: peripheral blood. Every receptor here comes from a man aged 50-59 years with active COVID-19.

A note on this clone: The same CDR3 also results from other DNA sequences found in this sample. The chain links TRBV5-1 to TRBJ2-3, with 14 bases lining up with TRBD2. CDR1 is SGHRS and CDR2 is YFSETQ in the germline V gene. The CDR3 extends over 16 amino acids. Trimming at V came to 4 bases and at J to 3 bases, leaving 4 bases not matched to a gene. This CDR3 reads CASSPGLAGVTDTQYF. The CDR3 DNA is TGCGCCAGCAGCCCGGGACTAGCGGGGGTAACAGATACGCAGTATTTT.

The sample holds one count of this clone. J is TRBJ1-2 and V is TRBV19, with 7 bases that match TRBD1. Germline trimming cut 7 bases from V and 7 bases from J; bases unmatched to any gene: 15. Germline CDR1 LNHDA, CDR2 SQIVND (reference sequence). This CDR3 region has 15 residues. The CDR3 DNA follows: TGTGCCAGTACTCAGAGAGGGGACAGAAGTAGTGGCTACACCTTC. Protein product: CASTQRGDRSSGYTF.

There are a few counts of this clone. V and J are TRBV7-9 and TRBJ1-6; possibly TRBD1 for D (6 bases). Trimming took off 0 bases at V and 5 bases at J, with 17 bases between the two ends. This CDR3 has 18 amino acids. Germline loops: CDR1 SEHNR, CDR2 FQNEAQ (reference sequence). The CDR3 DNA is TGTGCCAGCAGCTTAGCGCCAGTTAGAGACAGGAATAATTCACCCCTCCACTTT. This sequence encodes CASSLAPVRDRNNSPLHF.

The rearrangement links TRBV14 to TRBJ1-6; perhaps TRBD1 as D (5 bases). V lost 4 bases and J lost 8, with 9 bases in between. This CDR3 has 13 amino acids. CDR1 is SGHDN and CDR2 is FVKESK in the germline V gene. CDR3 protein: CASSRQGHSPLHF. The CDR3, as DNA: TGTGCCAGCAGCCGCCAGGGCCATTCACCCCTCCACTTT. Full variable domain (remainder filled in from reference TRBV14 and TRBJ1-6): EAGVTQFPSHSVIEKGQTVTLRCDPISGHDNLYWYRRVMGKEIKFLLHFVKESKQDESGMPNNRFLAERTGGTYSTLKVQPAELEDSGVYFCASSRQGHSPLHFGNGTRLTVT.

The rearrangement links TRBV19 to TRBJ1-1; 11 bases agree with TRBD1. With V trimmed by 5 bases and J by 8 bases, 10 bases remained unmatched. Looked up from germline, CDR1 is LNHDA and CDR2 is SQIVND (reference sequence). The CDR3 covers 15 residues. Here the CDR3 reads CASSARTGGREEAFF. DNA of the CDR3: TGTGCCAGTAGTGCCCGGACAGGGGGCAGGGAAGAAGCTTTCTTT.